These 4 T cell receptor beta chains share one sample of origin, sequenced in a study of CXCR3-negative and CXCR3-positive naive CD8 T cells. Researchers prepared the TRB cDNA libraries using 5' RACE with UMI labels. TCRdb reanalyzed the 5' RACE reads, giving one entry per CDR3 protein sequence and no DNA. The table counts 150,000 or so distinct CDR3 sequences; about 0.3% lies in the top ten. The sample taken for sequencing was naive CXCR3- CD8+ T cells from blood. The sample's subset: CD45RO-CCR7+CD27+CD95- naive CD8+ T cells lacking CXCR3 (TNR3-). Receptor source: a human donor in good health. Some clones in this sample may be carry-over from other donors' samples.

The rearrangement joins TRBV3-1 to TRBJ2-3. Germline assignment: CDR1 LGHDT and CDR2 YNNKEL (reference sequence). This CDR3 is 16 amino acids long. The CDR3 protein is CASSHPMLHTTDTQYF.

This rearrangement joins TRBV7-7 to TRBJ2-5. There are 14 residues in the CDR3. Germline V CDR1 and CDR2: SSHAT, FNYEAQ (reference sequence). The CDR3 spells CASSFSPNTETQYF.

The chain joins TRBV11-2 to TRBJ1-5; checking the TCRdb D call of TRBD1 is not possible without DNA. CDR1 and CDR2 (germline): SGHAT, FQNNGV. The length of the CDR3 is 15 residues. This CDR3 reads CASSLSRTGGQPQHF.

The gene calls are TRBV7-9 and TRBJ2-7; without DNA, the TCRdb call of TRBD2 cannot be checked. Germline CDR1 reads SEHNR; CDR2 reads FQNEAQ (reference sequence). This CDR3 comprises 16 residues. The CDR3 sequence is CASSSTRTSGDYEQYF.